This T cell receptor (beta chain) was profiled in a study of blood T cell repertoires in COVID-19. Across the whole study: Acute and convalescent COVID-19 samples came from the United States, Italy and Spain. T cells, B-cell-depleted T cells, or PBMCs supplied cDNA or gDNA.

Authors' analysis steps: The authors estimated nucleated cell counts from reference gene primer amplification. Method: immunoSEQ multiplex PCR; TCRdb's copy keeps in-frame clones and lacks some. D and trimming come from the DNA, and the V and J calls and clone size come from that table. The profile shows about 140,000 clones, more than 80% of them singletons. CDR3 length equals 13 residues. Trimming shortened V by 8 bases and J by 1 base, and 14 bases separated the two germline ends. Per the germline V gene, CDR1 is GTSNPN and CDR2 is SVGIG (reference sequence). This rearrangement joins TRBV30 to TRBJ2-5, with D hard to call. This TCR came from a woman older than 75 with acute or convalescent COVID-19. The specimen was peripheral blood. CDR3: CALSRSRQETQYF. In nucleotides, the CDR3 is TGTGCCCTTTCACGGAGCCGCCAAGAGACCCAGTACTTC. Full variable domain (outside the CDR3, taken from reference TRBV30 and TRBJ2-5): SQTIHQWPATLVQPVGSPLSLECTVEGTSNPNLYWYRQAAGRGLQLLFYSVGIGQISSEVPQNLSASRPQDRQFILSSKKLLLSDSGFYLCALSRSRQETQYFGPGTRLLVL.